A single sample gave rise to the 2 T cell receptor beta chains below, sequenced in a study of shared T cell receptors in the human thymus. The repertoire was sequenced with immunoSEQ multiplex PCR; TCRdb's copy has only in-frame clones and lacks some. This sample has some 660,000 clones, with around 87% found just once. This sample was shared with a second study, whose subject was human thymus T cells.

The sample was thymocytes. The receptors stem from a boy less than two years old with a congenital heart defect.

V is TRBV2 and J is TRBJ2-7, with TRBD2 matching over 9 bases. Per germline, CDR1 SNHLY and CDR2 FYNNEI. CDR3 length equals 12 residues. The J segment lost 7 bases and the V segment lost 11 bases, leaving 9 bases of the junction unmatched. CDR3 sequence (DNA): TGTGCCCGGGGCGGGGGGGCGCGAGAGCAGTACTTC. Its protein product is CARGGGAREQYF.

The genes are TRBV13 and TRBJ2-6; D is undetermined. Germline V gene sequence: CDR1 PRHDT, CDR2 FYEKMQ (reference sequence). Trimming took 5 bases from V and 0 from J, leaving 8 bases between them. The CDR3 runs 15 residues. The DNA of the CDR3 is TGTGCCAGCAGCACACGGGTCTCTGGGGCCAACGTCCTGACTTTC. Protein: CASSTRVSGANVLTF. The full variable domain, rest sourced from reference TRBV13 and TRBJ2-6, is AAGVIQSPRHLIKEKRETATLKCYPIPRHDTVYWYQQGPGQDPQFLISFYEKMQSDKGSIPDRFSAQQFSDYHSELNMSSLELGDSALYFCASSTRVSGANVLTFGAGSRLTVL.